This T cell receptor beta chain derives from a study of CD4 T cell repertoires in COVID-19. Study background: After more than eight days of IL-2 expansion, CFSE-low cells were relabeled and restimulated with other coronavirus spikes.

The CDR3 consists of 15 residues. The germline gives CDR1 SQVTM, CDR2 ANQGSEA. V was clipped by 8 bases and J by 2 bases, with 21 bases between them. Study-level points and caveats: Sharing of several most expanded SARS-CoV-2-reactive clonotypes across memory subsets suggested intraclonal diversification. Between about 7 and 27% of SARS-CoV-2 clonotypes also appeared in SARS-CoV and/or HKU1 spike cultures.

Repertoires were generated with immunoSEQ multiplex PCR, while TCRdb's copy carries only in-frame clones and drops some. This table holds fewer than 25,000 clones, 93% found once. In the case of this clone: No antigen is known for it.

These memory T cells were uncultured and sequenced directly after ex vivo isolation. Sample: circulating follicular helper CD4+ T cells (cTfh) from blood, taken before the COVID-19 pandemic. The clonotype comes from a human donor who had COVID-19. This chain links TRBV29-1 with TRBJ1-2; D is perhaps TRBD1 (5 bases). The CDR3 DNA sequence: TGCAGCAGCCAGAGTGGGAGGGGATCGAACTATGGCTACACCTTC. Protein product: CSSQSGRGSNYGYTF.